The rows below give T cell receptor beta chains drawn from one sample of a study of Graves' ophthalmopathy and Graves' hyperthyroidism. TCRdb ran MiXCR on the multiplex PCR reads and lists one entry per CDR3 protein. Seen here are some 350,000 distinct CDR3 sequences, about 18% observed once, and the top ten hold roughly 2.4%. Sequenced material: peripheral blood. The receptors originated from an adult woman with stable Graves' hyperthyroidism. The conserved cysteine and the conserved F or W are not part of the CDR3 here.

v_gene	j_gene	CDR3aa
TRBV19	TRBJ2-7	ASSIQGPSYEQY
TRBV5-1	TRBJ1-3	ASSLAQSGNTIY
TRBV6-1	TRBJ2-7	ASSPRTGLYEQY
TRBV12-3/TRBV12-4	TRBJ1-1	ASSFGVAEAF
TRBV7-2	TRBJ2-2	ASSLRATTGELF
TRBV19	TRBJ1-5	ASSTSGGEVSNQPQH
TRBV27	TRBJ2-2	ASSPRDTLNTGELF
TRBV27	TRBJ2-1	ASSENRKSGSEQF
TRBV5-1	TRBJ1-2	ASSPRTGRGPNSRGVT
TRBV11-2	TRBJ2-7	ASSPPSGAEQY
TRBV29-1	TRBJ2-7	SVEDYGDRGHYEQY
TRBV6-5	TRBJ2-7	ASSYNRRALYEQY
TRBV7-8	TRBJ2-7	ASSLDARDLYEQY
TRBV30	TRBJ2-2	AWSRDPGELF
TRBV28	TRBJ1-5	ASTLRQGAWNQPQH
TRBV7-8	TRBJ2-4	ASSLAKRLLAKNIQY
TRBV19	TRBJ1-1	ASRGSANTEAF
TRBV20-1	TRBJ2-2	SATTGQTNTGELF
TRBV6-2/TRBV6-3	TRBJ1-1	ASSYPWTRTNTEAF
TRBV30	TRBJ2-7	AWSVSGSGYEQY
TRBV20-1	TRBJ2-7	SARRGHYEQY
TRBV6-5	TRBJ2-7	ASSRDRSTSYEQY
TRBV6-2/TRBV6-3	TRBJ2-5	ASSYSAQSPQETQY
TRBV12-3/TRBV12-4	TRBJ2-5	ASSLVDGQETQY
TRBV27	TRBJ2-7	ASSTVSASSYEQY
TRBV6-2/TRBV6-3	TRBJ1-5	ASSTTGTSQPQH
TRBV6-1	TRBJ1-2	ASSEHRFYGYT
TRBV20-1	TRBJ2-2	SARGLRENTGELF
TRBV20-1	TRBJ1-5	SATRGQPQH
TRBV28	TRBJ2-7	ASRANRGRGSYEQY
TRBV6-1	TRBJ1-2	ASSPDSDTSKLT
TRBV7-3	TRBJ2-7	ASSLQGGAYEQY
TRBV11-2	TRBJ1-2	ASSLEPNYGYT
TRBV7-8	TRBJ2-2	ASSLWRGRAGELF
TRBV5-6	TRBJ2-7	ASSLETSGYRYEQY
TRBV7-2	TRBJ2-7	ASSLLGGRYPSYEQY
TRBV20-1	TRBJ1-5	SASPPDGSNQPQH
TRBV6-1	TRBJ1-5	ASSAGAGSRQPQH
TRBV12-3/TRBV12-4	TRBJ1-1	ASSLGATGGAF